This T cell receptor (beta chain) stems from a study of T cell responses to AZD1222 COVID-19 vaccine. The CDR3 extends over 17 amino acids. V lost 4 bases and J lost 0, with 19 bases in between. Germline-derived CDR1 and CDR2 are SGHAT and FQNNGV. TCRdb's copy holds only in-frame clones and misses some; the assay was immunoSEQ multiplex PCR. The sample lists under 200,000 clones; 88% were seen once. As concerns this clone: What it binds is unknown.

Points from the study as a whole: The breadth and depth of Spike-specific TCRs increased once two AZD1222 doses had been given. Clonal diversity may have been underestimated in mostly white British donors.

The rearrangement uses TRBV11-2 and TRBJ2-7, with TRBD2 as a possible D gene (5 bases). The receptor's source is an adult who received the AZD1222 COVID-19 vaccine. The material sequenced was peripheral blood, taken 28 days after the second AZD1222 dose. The CDR3 DNA reads as TGTGCCAGCAGCTCCGCGGCCGGCACTAGGAGCTCCTACGAGCAGTACTTC. Translating it yields CASSSAAGTRSSYEQYF.